Below, 23 T cell receptor beta chains from the same sample are listed, as sequenced in a study of regulatory T cells in long-lasting Graves disease. The sample's time point: newly diagnosed GD, antithyroid drugs for less than 3 months. With RNA extracted from PBMCs as input, the TCR library was made. Arm-PCR of CDR3 regions and iRepertoire HTBI primers were used to build TCR beta libraries. Via MiXCR, TCRdb re-called the multiplex PCR reads, giving one row per CDR3 protein. There are approximately 230,000 distinct CDR3 sequences in the sample; 15% to 20% occur only once, and roughly a fifth lies in the top ten. The source material was peripheral blood mononuclear cells (PBMCs), sampled at new diagnosis, from a patient treated with antithyroid drugs. All receptors come from a female donor with Graves disease.

This clonotype was detected ten times or more. The rearrangement uses TRBV12-3 or TRBV12-4 and TRBJ2-5, with D possibly matching TRBD2 (5 bases). V was clipped by 6 bases and J by 5 bases, with 16 bases between them. The CDR3 sequence is 14 residues long. CDR3 bases: TGTGCCAGCAGCCTGGGAGTAGGAACGGAGACCCAGTACTTC. Translating it yields CASSLGVGTETQYF.

V usage is TRBV5-1 and J usage is TRBJ1-2; no reliable D call. Trimming left V 0 bases short and J 4 bases short, with 16 bases between. The CDR3 is 16 amino acids. The germline V gene encodes CDR1 SGHRS and CDR2 YFSETQ. CDR3 DNA: TGCGCCAGCAGCTTGGGGCGGTGGGGTTCGAGCTATGGCTACACCTTC. Amino acids: CASSLGRWGSSYGYTF.

The chain employs TRBV7-9 and TRBJ2-6; D could derive from TRBD1 or TRBD2 (5 bases each). Germline CDR1 reads SEHNR; CDR2 reads FQNEAQ (reference sequence). The CDR3 is 19 amino acids. Trimming cost V 5 bases and J 0 bases, with 20 bases left between them. The CDR3 region is CASSATLGTLSSGANVLTF. In DNA form, the CDR3 reads TGTGCCAGCAGCGCCACACTTGGGACGCTCAGCTCTGGGGCCAACGTCCTGACTTTC.

With regard to this clonotype: The junction departs from the called germline gene at one end, perhaps through a read error. The chain combines TRBV3-1 with TRBJ2-2; D uncertain. CDR3 length: 12 residues. Germline assignment: CDR1 LGHDT and CDR2 YNNKEL (reference sequence). CDR3 protein: CARSLYTGELFF. CDR3 nucleotides: TGTGCCCGCAGCCTTTACACCGGGGAGCTGTTTTTT.

The chain carries TRBV7-9 and TRBJ1-4; 7 positions agree with TRBD1. The J segment lost 7 bases and the V segment lost 3 bases, leaving 5 bases of the junction unmatched. The CDR3 contains 14 residues. Germline V gene sequence: CDR1 SEHNR, CDR2 FQNEAQ (reference sequence). The CDR3 coding sequence is TGTGCCAGCAGCTTGGGGACAGTCGGTGAAAAACTGTTTTTT. This codes for CASSLGTVGEKLFF.

In this sample, this clonotype turned up many times. This chain uses TRBV20-1 with TRBJ2-3, with 13 bases that match TRBD2. CDR3 size: 18 residues. Unmatched junction bases numbered 12, after V lost 6 bases and J lost 0 bases. CDR1 DFQATT and CDR2 SNEGSKA come from the germline V gene (reference sequence). CDR3 loop: CSATSTSGRTYSTDTQYF. CDR3 nucleotide sequence: TGCAGTGCAACATCGACTAGCGGGAGGACGTATAGCACAGATACGCAGTATTTT.

At least ten counts were recorded for this clonotype. V and J are TRBV30 and TRBJ1-2, with 10 bases that match TRBD1. In germline, CDR1 is GTSNPN, CDR2 SVGIG (reference sequence). The CDR3 covers 14 residues. The V and J ends lost 1 base and 3 bases, in that order; junction bases with no gene match: 2. CDR3 residues: CAWSDDRGHYGYTF. As DNA, the CDR3 is TGTGCCTGGAGTGACGACAGGGGGCACTATGGCTACACCTTC.

At least ten counts were recorded for this clonotype. This chain connects TRBV20-1 to TRBJ2-3; 9 bases match TRBD1. Trimming took 1 base from V and 1 from J; bases not matched to a gene: 9. This CDR3 spans 17 amino acids. Per germline, CDR1 DFQATT and CDR2 SNEGSKA (reference sequence). Here the CDR3 reads CSARGEAGQGGTDTQYF. CDR3 coding DNA: TGCAGTGCTAGAGGCGAAGCGGGACAGGGAGGCACAGATACGCAGTATTTT.

On this clonotype: One base away lies a much larger clone, so this may be a sequencing read error. The J gene is TRBJ2-7, the V gene TRBV2; possibly TRBD2 for D (6 bases). CDR3 length: 12 amino acids. V lost 2 bases and J lost 5, with 7 bases in between. Per germline, CDR1 SNHLY and CDR2 FYNNEI. The CDR3 DNA sequence: TGTGCCAGCAGTGAAAGGGAGGACGAGCAGTACTTC. It translates to CASSEREDEQYF.

This clonotype was observed many times. The chain employs TRBV4-1 and TRBJ1-2; a weak D match, TRBD1 (6 bases). The CDR3 totals 14 residues. CDR1 is MGHRA, CDR2 YSYEKL, per germline. V shed 8 bases and J shed 6 bases, with 19 bases lying between them. The CDR3 is CASAEGQGRNGYTF. The CDR3 DNA reads as TGCGCCAGCGCCGAGGGGCAGGGGAGGAATGGCTACACCTTC.

The chain recombines TRBV11-2 with TRBJ2-3; 8 nucleotides match TRBD2. The CDR3 has 16 amino acids. CDR1 is SGHAT, CDR2 FQNNGV, per germline. The junction had 8 bases not matched to a gene; V was cut back by 5 bases and J by 1 base. The DNA of the CDR3 is TGTGCCAGCAGCCCATTAGCGGGGACGGGCACAGATACGCAGTATTTT. It is translated as CASSPLAGTGTDTQYF.

This clonotype was detected many times. This chain links TRBV28 with TRBJ2-3; D gene ambiguous. Germline V gene data show CDR1 as MDHEN and CDR2 as SYDVKM. The ends were cut back, 4 bases at V and 0 bases at J, with 8 bases in the middle. CDR3 size: 14 residues. CDR3 in amino acids: CASSSVRSTDTQYF. The CDR3 DNA is TGTGCCAGCAGTTCAGTACGGAGCACAGATACGCAGTATTTT.

This clonotype was counted ten times or more. This sequence joins TRBV6-1 and TRBJ1-1, with 9 bases aligning to TRBD1. This CDR3 spans 14 amino acids. Germline CDR1 reads MNHNS; CDR2 reads SASEGT. V lost 10 bases to trimming and J lost 4 bases; unmatched junction nucleotides: 10. The DNA for the CDR3 is TGTGCCAACGAGGACAGGGGAGGGACCACTGAAGCTTTCTTT. Translating gives CANEDRGGTTEAFF.

This clonotype came up many times. The chain is built from TRBV7-3 and TRBJ2-2, with D hard to call. The CDR3 is 12 residues long. CDR1 is SGHTA and CDR2 is FQGTGA in the germline V gene. V gave up 2 bases and J gave up 3 bases, with 1 base separating them. The CDR3 region has the DNA TGTGCCAGCAGCTTATACACCGGGGAGCTGTTTTTT. This gives the protein CASSLYTGELFF. The full variable domain, its missing parts supplied by reference TRBV7-3 and TRBJ2-2, is GAGVSQTPSNKVTEKGKYVELRCDPISGHTALYWYRQSLGQGPEFLIYFQGTGAADDSGLPNDRFFAVRPEGSVSTLKIQRTERGDSAVYLCASSLYTGELFFGEGSRLTVL.

This clonotype appeared many times. The rearrangement links TRBV12-3 or TRBV12-4 to TRBJ2-3; D is unresolved. The ends were cut back, 2 bases at V and 0 bases at J, with 6 bases in the middle. CDR3 length: 14 residues. CDR3 residues: CASSLRRSTDTQYF. The CDR3 bases are TGTGCCAGCAGTTTAAGACGGAGCACAGATACGCAGTATTTT.

There are many counts of this clonotype. V usage is TRBV2 and J usage is TRBJ1-1; 7 nucleotides match TRBD1. V shed 4 bases, J shed 3 bases, and the junction held 5 bases outside the gene matches. Germline loops: CDR1 SNHLY, CDR2 FYNNEI. This CDR3 comprises 14 residues. The chain's CDR3 is CASSVTGFDTEAFF. The DNA for the CDR3 is TGTGCCAGCAGTGTGACAGGGTTTGACACTGAAGCTTTCTTT.

The chain recombines TRBV24-1 with TRBJ2-1; D may be TRBD1 (5 bases). Germline values: CDR1 KGHDR, CDR2 SFDVKD. The CDR3 is 14 amino acids. The V end lost 4 bases, the J end lost 3 bases, and 9 bases lay between the germline ends. The CDR3 sequence: CATSEAGIYNEQFF. The CDR3, as DNA: TGTGCCACCAGTGAAGCAGGGATCTACAATGAGCAGTTCTTC.

The chain couples TRBV19 to TRBJ2-7, with 7 bases lining up with TRBD1. V was clipped by 3 bases and J by 5 bases; unmatched bases: 13. This CDR3 spans 16 amino acids. CDR1 is LNHDA, CDR2 SQIVND, per germline (reference sequence). In DNA form, the CDR3 reads TGTGCCAGTAGTATCCCTACTTTACAGGGGCGGAACGAGCAGTACTTC. Translation gives CASSIPTLQGRNEQYF. Full variable domain (rest looked up from reference TRBV19 and TRBJ2-7): DGGITQSPKYLFRKEGQNVTLSCEQNLNHDAMYWYRQDPGQGLRLIYYSQIVNDFQKGDIAEGYSVSREKKESFPLTVTSAQKNPTAFYLCASSIPTLQGRNEQYFGPGTRLTVT.

This clonotype was seen ten or more times. The V gene is TRBV27, the J gene TRBJ1-5; TRBD1 might be the D (6 bases). CDR3 length: 15 residues. Germline V gives CDR1 MNHEY, CDR2 SMNVEV (reference sequence). Trimming pared 6 bases from V and 3 bases from J, leaving 15 bases between. CDR3 residues: CASSPRGGNNQPQHF. The DNA for the CDR3 is TGTGCCAGCAGCCCCCGGGGGGGCAACAATCAGCCCCAGCATTTT.

This clonotype was observed many times. This chain links TRBV29-1 with TRBJ2-1; D gene ambiguous. The germline V gene encodes CDR1 SQVTM and CDR2 ANQGSEA. Trimming took off 5 bases at V and 0 bases at J, with 11 bases between the two ends. CDR3 length equals 14 residues. The CDR3 sequence is CSVSPRGSYNEQFF. CDR3 in DNA: TGCAGCGTTAGCCCCCGTGGCTCCTACAATGAGCAGTTCTTC.

This clonotype appeared a few times. This rearrangement joins TRBV6-1 to TRBJ1-5; D gene unclear. Deletions cut 1 base from V and 9 bases from J, with 13 bases between. Germline V gene lookup returns CDR1 MNHNS and CDR2 SASEGT. The CDR3 length is 14 residues. The CDR3 reads CASSEGHPSGPQHF. CDR3 nucleotide sequence: TGTGCCAGCAGTGAAGGACATCCTAGTGGGCCCCAGCATTTT.

In this sample, this clonotype turned up many times. The chain couples TRBV28 to TRBJ1-6; D is undetermined. The CDR3 consists of 11 residues. The V and J ends lost 7 bases and 7 bases respectively, with 5 bases between them. Germline CDR1 MDHEN, CDR2 SYDVKM. The CDR3 spells CASNQNSPLHF. The CDR3 bases are TGTGCCAGCAACCAGAATTCACCCCTCCACTTT.

This clonotype was counted ten times or more. The chain employs TRBV4-2 and TRBJ2-5, with TRBD1 matching 11 bases. The CDR3 has 16 amino acids. CDR1 is LGHNA and CDR2 is YNFKEQ in the germline V gene. V shed 0 bases, J shed 4 bases, and the junction held 4 bases outside the gene matches. The CDR3: CASSQDRGTGGETQYF. The CDR3 DNA sequence: TGTGCCAGCAGCCAAGATAGGGGGACAGGGGGAGAGACCCAGTACTTC.